This is a list of T cell receptor beta chains from one sample in a study of human T cells and chemical hapten exposure. In TCRdb, the RACE reads were re-called with MiXCR into one record per CDR3 protein. The sample lists 120,000 to 150,000 distinct CDR3 sequences, about 11% occurring once. The material was whole blood, obtained in connection with sensitization to the hapten diphenylcyclopropenone (DPC). The origin of the receptors is a woman aged 45 to 65 with alopecia areata. Some clones in this sample may be carry-over from other donors' samples. Both conserved end residues are part of each CDR3. The order of the fields is V gene, D gene, clone size, J gene, CDR3 protein, CDR3 DNA. A D gene is named only where the DNA matches it firmly. Size is omitted from some rows. Given values are once, few, many or a class for expanded clones.

>TRBV7-9|.|many|TRBJ2-2
CASSLWAGSNTGELFF
TGTGCCAGCAGCTTATGGGCAGGGTCGAACACCGGGGAGCTGTTTTTT
>TRBV7-6|.|.|TRBJ2-7
CASSRSGTLRVEQYF
TGTGCCAGCAGCCGGTCCGGGACTTTGCGGGTCGAGCAGTACTTC
>TRBV7-2|TRBD2|few|TRBJ2-1
CASSPGLAVNVNEQFF
TGTGCCAGCAGCCCTGGACTAGCGGTCAATGTCAATGAGCAGTTCTTC
>TRBV5-1|.|.|TRBJ2-7
CASSLVAGGGYEQYF
TGCGCCAGCAGCTTGGTGGCAGGGGGAGGGTACGAGCAGTACTTC
>TRBV6-2/TRBV6-3|.|many|TRBJ1-5
CASRDGNQPQHF
TGTGCCAGCAGAGATGGAAATCAGCCCCAGCATTTT
>TRBV6-2/TRBV6-3|TRBD2|.|TRBJ2-5
CASSSAGVGTQYF
TGTGCCAGCAGCTCAGCGGGAGTTGGGACCCAGTACTTC
>TRBV10-3|.|.|TRBJ2-7
CAVSEPPGTKSYEQYF
TGTGCCGTCAGTGAGCCACCGGGGACAAAGAGCTACGAGCAGTACTTC
>TRBV6-2/TRBV6-3|.|few|TRBJ2-7
CASSLLHAGSKREQYF
TGTGCCAGCAGCCTCTTACATGCGGGGAGCAAGCGCGAGCAGTACTTC
>TRBV15|TRBD2|.|TRBJ2-2
CATSRQTSNTGELFF
TGTGCCACCAGCAGGCAGACTAGCAACACCGGGGAGCTGTTTTTT
>TRBV5-8|.|.|TRBJ2-1
CASIRGRSSYNEQFF
TGTGCCAGCATCCGAGGACGGAGCTCCTACAATGAGCAGTTCTTC
>TRBV6-6|.|.|TRBJ2-1
CASTPAGEGYNEQFF
TGTGCCAGCACCCCAGCGGGCGAAGGGTACAATGAGCAGTTCTTC
>TRBV12-3/TRBV12-4|TRBD2|many|TRBJ2-5
CASSLTGLARETQYF
TGTGCCAGCAGCCTAACGGGACTAGCGAGAGAGACCCAGTACTTC
>TRBV5-1|.|.|TRBJ2-7
CASSPGLRPNSYEQYF
TGCGCCAGCAGCCCGGGACTTCGCCCAAACTCCTACGAGCAGTACTTC
>TRBV5-1|TRBD2|.|TRBJ2-1
CVSSLVAAPGGNEQFF
TGCGTCAGCAGCTTGGTGGCGGCCCCGGGGGGCAATGAGCAGTTCTTC
>TRBV12-3/TRBV12-4|.|.|TRBJ1-4
CASSLGDPGKLFF
TGTGCCAGCAGTTTAGGGGACCCGGGAAAACTGTTTTTT
>TRBV20-1|TRBD2|few|TRBJ2-1
CSARGTSGTRSYNEQFF
TGCAGTGCTAGAGGGACTAGCGGGACCCGCTCCTACAATGAGCAGTTCTTC
>TRBV28|.|.|TRBJ2-1
CASRRGNPNEQFF
TGTGCCAGCCGCCGCGGGAATCCCAATGAGCAGTTCTTC
>TRBV9|TRBD2|.|TRBJ2-6
CASSAQGSGANVLTF
TGTGCCAGCAGCGCTCAGGGTAGCGGGGCCAACGTCCTGACCTTC
>TRBV20-1|.|few|TRBJ2-3
CSATSLAVTGTDTQYF
TGCAGTGCTACCAGCTTAGCGGTAACTGGCACAGATACGCAGTATTTT
>TRBV19|.|few|TRBJ1-4
CASSMTATNEKLFF
TGTGCCAGTAGTATGACGGCAACTAATGAAAAACTGTTTTTT